This T cell receptor (beta chain) stems from a study of blood T cell repertoires in COVID-19. Study context: Material from acute and convalescent COVID-19 was sourced from the United States, Italy and Spain. Sources were T cells, B-cell-depleted T cells, or PBMCs; the material itself was cDNA or gDNA.

CDR1 MGHDK and CDR2 SYGVNS come from the germline V gene. V shed 7 bases and J shed 1 base, with 10 bases lying between them. This CDR3 comprises 13 residues. The protocol was immunoSEQ multiplex PCR, while the TCRdb copy is restricted to in-frame clones and leaves out a portion. The sample contains about 45,000 clones, 92% of which appear only once. This clonotype originated in a human donor in a cohort sampled during active COVID-19. The rearrangement joins TRBV25-1 to TRBJ1-1; no definite D call. Sequencing was carried out using peripheral blood. The DNA of the CDR3 is TGTGCCAGCATTCAATCCCCGAACACTGAAGCTTTCTTT. Translating it yields CASIQSPNTEAFF.